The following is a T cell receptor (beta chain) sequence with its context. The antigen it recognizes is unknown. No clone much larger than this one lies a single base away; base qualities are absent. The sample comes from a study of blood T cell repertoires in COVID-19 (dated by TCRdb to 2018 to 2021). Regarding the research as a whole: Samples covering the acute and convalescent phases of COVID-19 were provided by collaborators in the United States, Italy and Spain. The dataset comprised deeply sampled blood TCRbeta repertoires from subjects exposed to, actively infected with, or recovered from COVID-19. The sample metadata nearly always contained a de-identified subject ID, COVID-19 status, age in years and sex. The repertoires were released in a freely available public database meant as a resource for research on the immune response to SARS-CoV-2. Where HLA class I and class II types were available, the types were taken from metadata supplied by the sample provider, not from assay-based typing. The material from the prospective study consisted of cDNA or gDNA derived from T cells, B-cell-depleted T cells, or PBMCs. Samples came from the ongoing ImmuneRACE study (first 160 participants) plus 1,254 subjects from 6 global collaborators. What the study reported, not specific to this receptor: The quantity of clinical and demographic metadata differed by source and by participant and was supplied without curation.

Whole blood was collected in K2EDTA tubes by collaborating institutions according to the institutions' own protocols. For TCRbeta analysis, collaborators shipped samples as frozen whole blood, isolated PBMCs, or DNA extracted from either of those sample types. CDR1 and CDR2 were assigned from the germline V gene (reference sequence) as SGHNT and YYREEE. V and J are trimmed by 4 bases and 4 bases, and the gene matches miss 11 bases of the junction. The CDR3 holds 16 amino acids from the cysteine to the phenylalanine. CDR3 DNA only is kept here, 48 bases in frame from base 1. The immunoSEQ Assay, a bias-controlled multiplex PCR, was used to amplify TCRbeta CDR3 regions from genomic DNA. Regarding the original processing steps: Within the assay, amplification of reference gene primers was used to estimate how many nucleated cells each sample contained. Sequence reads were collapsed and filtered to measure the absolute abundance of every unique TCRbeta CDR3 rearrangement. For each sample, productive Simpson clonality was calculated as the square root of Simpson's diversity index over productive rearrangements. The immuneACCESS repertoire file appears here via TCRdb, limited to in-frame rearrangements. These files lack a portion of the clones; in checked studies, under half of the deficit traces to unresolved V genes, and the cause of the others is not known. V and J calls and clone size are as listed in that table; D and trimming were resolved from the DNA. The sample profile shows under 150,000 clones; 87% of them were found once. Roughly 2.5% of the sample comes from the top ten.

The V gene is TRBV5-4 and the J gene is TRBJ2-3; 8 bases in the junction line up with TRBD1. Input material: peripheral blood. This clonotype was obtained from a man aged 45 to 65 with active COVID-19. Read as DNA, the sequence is TGTGCCAGCAGCATTTACCGGACAGGGACGGCAGATACGCAGTATTTT. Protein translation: CASSIYRTGTADTQYF.